A single TCR beta chain is shown here with its context. Antigen: not known. The J segment lost 7 bases and the V segment lost 6 bases, leaving 13 bases of the junction unmatched. There are 14 residues in the CDR3. Germline V lookup: CDR1 SQVTM, CDR2 ANQGSEA. This sample is drawn from a study of tumor-infiltrating lymphocytes in primary liver carcinoma. From 20-30 mg of unsorted bulk tissue, DNA and RNA were co-extracted together. cDNA specific to TCR beta was made from about 550 ng of total RNA, with a constant-region primer employed for priming. ARM-PCR, slightly modified, supplied the TCR beta libraries through three nested multiplex PCR rounds. In the first two PCR rounds, TRBV1-TRBV30 forward primers were paired with a C-beta reverse primer, and each round lasted around 10 cycles. TCRdb independently ran MiXCR on the multiplex PCR reads; one entry per CDR3 protein. The repertoire includes about 210,000 distinct CDR3 sequences, roughly 80% of them detected once, and about a sixth sits in the top ten.

Overall study findings and caveats: Top-250-clone fractions were significantly higher in tumors than in blood (p = 0.039).

This TCR was sampled from a man between 40 and 49 years old with primary liver carcinoma and hepatitis B virus infection. What was sequenced was tumor tissue from primary liver carcinoma. This sequence joins TRBV29-1 and TRBJ1-1; 8 bases map to TRBD1. The CDR3 region has the DNA TGCAGCGTGCGATCGGGACAGGAGTTTGGTGAAGCTTTCTTT. Residues: CSVRSGQEFGEAFF.